A selection of T cell receptor beta chains follows, all from one sample in a study of blood T cell repertoires in COVID-19. TCRdb's copy holds only in-frame clones and misses some; the assay was immunoSEQ multiplex PCR. The sample holds 85,000 to 95,000 clones, around 89% seen once. Material for sequencing was peripheral blood. The source is a man in his fifties or sixties with acute or convalescent COVID-19. Both conserved end residues are part of each CDR3. A D gene is named only where the DNA matches it firmly. Clone size appears in some rows only: once, few, many, or a class for an expanded clone.

>TRBV5-1|TRBJ1-3|-|-
TGCGCCAGCAGCTTGGACGGGAGCTCTGGAAACACCATATATTTT
CASSLDGSSGNTIYF
>TRBV7-2|TRBJ2-1|-|-
TGTGCCAGCAGCCCTGCTAGGAACACCGTTGGTGAGCAGTTCTTC
CASSPARNTVGEQFF
>TRBV7-9|TRBJ2-5|-|TRBD2
TGTGCCAGCAGCTTACCGGGACTAGCGTCGGCGGAGACCCAGTACTTC
CASSLPGLASAETQYF
>TRBV6-5|TRBJ1-6|few|TRBD1
TGTGCCAGCAGTTTCTCACAGGGGAATTCACCCCTCCACTTT
CASSFSQGNSPLHF
>TRBV7-6|TRBJ1-2|-|TRBD1
TGTGCCAGCAGCTTAGGGGTCCCAGGGGGAGCTAACTATGGCTACACCTTC
CASSLGVPGGANYGYTF
>TRBV10-3|TRBJ2-3|-|TRBD2
TGTGCCATCAGCCCATCTAGCGGGGCTAGCACAGATACGCAGTATTTT
CAISPSSGASTDTQYF
>TRBV14|TRBJ1-1|-|TRBD1
TGTGCCAGCAGCCATACAGGGGCGCAGTTCACTGAAGCTTTCTTT
CASSHTGAQFTEAFF
>TRBV6-1|TRBJ2-7|-|-
TGTGCCAGCAGTGAAAGGGGCAGGGGTTTTTCCTACGAGCAGTACTTC
CASSERGRGFSYEQYF
>TRBV3-1/TRBV3-2|TRBJ2-2|-|TRBD1
TGTGCCAGCAGCCAAGGAGACAGGGGGAACACCGGGGAGCTGTTTTTT
CASSQGDRGNTGELFF
>TRBV25-1|TRBJ2-7|-|TRBD1
TGTGCCAGCGGGGGACAGGGGGCGGGGGAGCAGTACTTC
CASGGQGAGEQYF
>TRBV5-1|TRBJ2-1|-|TRBD2
TGCGCCAGCAGCCTACTAGCGGGAGGGAACAATGAGCAGTTCTTC
CASSLLAGGNNEQFF
>TRBV5-1|TRBJ2-3|-|-
TGCGCCAGCAGCCCCCCTGTGCGGGACAGCTATTCAGATACGCAGTATTTT
CASSPPVRDSYSDTQYF
>TRBV27|TRBJ2-5|-|-
TGTGCCAGCAGTCCGCGACAGGTCCCGGAGACCCAGTACTTC
CASSPRQVPETQYF
>TRBV27|TRBJ2-7|-|-
TGTGCCAGCAGTTTAACCCAGGACAGTTCAAGCTCCTACGAGCAGTACTTC
CASSLTQDSSSSYEQYF
>TRBV6-5|TRBJ2-1|-|-
TGTGCCACCTCAATAGCGGTGAGCTCCTACAATGAGCAGTTCTTC
CATSIAVSSYNEQFF